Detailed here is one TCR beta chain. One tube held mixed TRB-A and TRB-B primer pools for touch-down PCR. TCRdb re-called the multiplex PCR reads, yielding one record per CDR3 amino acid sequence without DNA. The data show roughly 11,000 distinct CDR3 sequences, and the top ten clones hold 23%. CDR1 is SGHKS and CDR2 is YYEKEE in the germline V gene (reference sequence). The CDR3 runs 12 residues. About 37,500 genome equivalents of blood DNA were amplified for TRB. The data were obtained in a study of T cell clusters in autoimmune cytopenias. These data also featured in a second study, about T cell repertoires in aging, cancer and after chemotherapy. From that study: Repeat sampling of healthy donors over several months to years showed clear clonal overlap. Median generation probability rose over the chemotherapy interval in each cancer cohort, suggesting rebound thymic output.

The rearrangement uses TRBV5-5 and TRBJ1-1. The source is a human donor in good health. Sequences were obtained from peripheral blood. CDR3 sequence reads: CASSLEGTEAFF.